This T cell receptor (beta chain) was found in a study of response to subunit inactivated influenza vaccine. Study-wide points: Authors suggested each seasonal flu vaccination may recruit only limited numbers of new T cells.

This clonotype was seen a handful of times. What it recognizes is unknown. Using its own MiXCR run on the RT-PCR reads, TCRdb lists one record per CDR3 protein. The sample lists around 470,000 distinct CDR3 sequences, more than 7% occurring once. The source material was PBMCs from blood, sampled 23 months after vaccination. The clonotype comes from a man between 50 and 75 years old who received an inactivated influenza vaccine.

CDR3 DNA: TGTGCCAGCAGCCCCAATTTCAGGGACTCTGGAAACACCATATATTTT. It yields the protein CASSPNFRDSGNTIYF. This chain connects TRBV7-2 to TRBJ1-3, with D possibly matching TRBD1 (5 bases). CDR3 length: 16 amino acids. Germline loops: CDR1 SGHTA, CDR2 FQGNSA. V dropped 5 bases and J dropped 0 bases, with 14 bases sitting between them.